Below, one T cell receptor beta chain is given with its context. The data belong to a study of blood T cell repertoires in COVID-19. Data came from immunoSEQ multiplex PCR; TCRdb stores just in-frame clones and leaves some out. The data hold approximately 230,000 clones, with 70% to 90% observed a single time. The germline V gene encodes CDR1 SGHNT and CDR2 YYREEE (reference sequence). CDR3 size: 15 residues. Trimming pared 2 bases from V and 5 bases from J, leaving 14 bases between. The clonotype comes from a man younger than 45 who had recovered from COVID-19. Material for sequencing was peripheral blood. The rearrangement uses TRBV5-4 and TRBJ2-1, with D possibly being TRBD1 (5 bases). The CDR3 coding sequence is TGTGCCAGCAGCTTCAGGGATGGGTACCACAATGAGCAGTTCTTC. This codes for CASSFRDGYHNEQFF. The full variable domain, with the rest looked up from reference TRBV5-4 and TRBJ2-1, is ETGVTQSPTHLIKTRGQQVTLRCSSQSGHNTVSWYQQALGQGPQFIFQYYREEENGRGNFPPRFSGLQFPNYSSELNVNALELDDSALYLCASSFRDGYHNEQFFGPGTRLTVL.